The T cell receptor (beta chain) under discussion was sequenced for a study of T-cell reconstitution after alpha-beta-depleted transplantation in children. Preparation of the TCRbeta library involved a method that used unique molecular identifiers. TCRdb recomputed calls from the PCR reads with MiXCR, one row per CDR3 protein. This sample yields more than 150,000 distinct CDR3 sequences, of which roughly 6.8% are seen a single time; around 2.7% belongs to the top ten. This clonotype was recorded many times. The CDR3 contains 13 residues. Germline lookup yields CDR1 SGHRS and CDR2 YFSETQ. The V end was cut by 2 bases, the J end by 0 bases, with 6 bases between.

Sequencing used PBMCs from the stem cell graft donor, obtained from the stem cell graft. The sequence was collected from a human donor who donated a stem cell graft to a child with Wiskott-Aldrich syndrome. V gene TRBV5-1 combines with J gene TRBJ2-7; D is unresolved. This chain's CDR3 is CASSFDPSYEQYF. CDR3 nucleotides: TGCGCCAGCAGCTTCGACCCCTCCTACGAGCAGTACTTC.